This T cell receptor beta chain was identified in a study of T cells in tumors after PD-1 blockade. Study summary: During anti-PD-1 treatment, some patients continued daily vismodegib 150 mg.

The CDR3 length is 15 residues. Trimming pared 2 bases from V and 11 bases from J, leaving 20 bases between. Measured with immunoSEQ multiplex PCR; TCRdb has only the in-frame clones, and not every one. Of approximately 46,000 clones detected, 60% to 80% appear once; the ten largest clones hold roughly 17%. Input was about 550 ng to 6,004 ng of genomic DNA from tumor or blood. This clone was observed a single time. This sequence joins TRBV5-7 and TRBJ1-5; TRBD1 is a possible D gene (6 bases). TRBV5-7 falls under the ORF class, with uncertain function. The sample was PBMCs, taken before anti-PD-1 treatment. This TCR came from a human donor with basal cell carcinoma. This CDR3 is CASSFLQGVNRAQHF. The CDR3 coding sequence is TGTGCCAGCAGCTTTTTACAGGGCGTTAATAGGGCCCAGCATTTT.